The text below deals with one T cell receptor beta chain. Its matching antigen is unknown. The sample belongs to a study of OX40 agonist ivuxolimab in advanced cancers. The overall study: Ivuxolimab, an antibody acting as an agonist of OX40 (CD134), was used to treat patients. Partial responses, seen in three patients, involved one hepatocellular carcinoma and two cutaneous melanomas. Findings and caveats of the study: Circulating CD4+ and CD8+ T cells showed clonal expansion by week 6 at 0.1 to 3.0 mg/kg.

Only in-frame clones appear in the TCRdb table, and some are missing; sequencing was by immunoSEQ multiplex PCR. The table shows about 36,000 clones, with about 70% occurring only once. This CDR3 is 14 amino acids long. CDR1 is SGHRS and CDR2 is YFSETQ in the germline V gene. V lost 4 bases and J lost 1, with 9 bases in between. This chain links TRBV5-1 with TRBJ1-3; tentatively, D is TRBD1 (6 bases). The sequence was collected from an adult with an advanced solid tumor such as melanoma, head and neck, liver or kidney cancer. Specimen: CD4+ or CD8+ T cells sorted from blood, collected in a trial of the OX40 agonist ivuxolimab. The CDR3 nucleotides read TGCGCCAGCAGCGCACAGGGTTCTGGAAACACCATATATTTT. Protein product: CASSAQGSGNTIYF.